A single T cell receptor beta chain is shown here with its context. Germline CDR1 and CDR2: MNHEY and SMNVEV (reference sequence). The CDR3 consists of 15 residues. With V trimmed by 4 bases and J by 2 bases, 3 bases remained unmatched. The cohort comprised adults aged 18 to 89 years residing in 20 to 30 US areas. Clinical history reported by participants formed the basis on which cohorts were assigned. Recovery among Cohort 3 donors was established by two negative PCRs, clearance, or symptom resolution. The data were produced by immunoSEQ multiplex PCR, yet TCRdb's version contains in-frame clones alone and is incomplete. This sample has roughly 310,000 clones, with approximately 91% found just once. These data are taken from a study of blood T cell repertoires in COVID-19. Across the whole study: The cDNA or gDNA used as material had been derived from T cells, B-cell-depleted T cells, or PBMCs.

Sequenced material: PBMCs or T cells enriched from blood (not recorded which). The chain has TRBV27 and TRBJ2-7; 12 positions agree with TRBD2. This clonotype originated in a woman aged 35 to 49 who had recovered from COVID-19. CDR3 sequence reads: CASSSRLAGAYEQYF. Written as DNA, the CDR3 is TGTGCCAGCAGTTCGAGACTAGCGGGGGCCTACGAGCAGTACTTC.